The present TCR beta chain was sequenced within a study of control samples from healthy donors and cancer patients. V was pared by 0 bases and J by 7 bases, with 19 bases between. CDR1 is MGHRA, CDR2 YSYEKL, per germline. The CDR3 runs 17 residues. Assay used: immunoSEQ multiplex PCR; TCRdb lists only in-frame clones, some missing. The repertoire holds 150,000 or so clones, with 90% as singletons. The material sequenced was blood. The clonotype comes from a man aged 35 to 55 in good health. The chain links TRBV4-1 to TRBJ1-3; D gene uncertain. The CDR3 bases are TGCGCCAGCAGCCAAGATCTAACGGTTTTATCACGGAACACCATATATTTT. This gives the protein CASSQDLTVLSRNTIYF.